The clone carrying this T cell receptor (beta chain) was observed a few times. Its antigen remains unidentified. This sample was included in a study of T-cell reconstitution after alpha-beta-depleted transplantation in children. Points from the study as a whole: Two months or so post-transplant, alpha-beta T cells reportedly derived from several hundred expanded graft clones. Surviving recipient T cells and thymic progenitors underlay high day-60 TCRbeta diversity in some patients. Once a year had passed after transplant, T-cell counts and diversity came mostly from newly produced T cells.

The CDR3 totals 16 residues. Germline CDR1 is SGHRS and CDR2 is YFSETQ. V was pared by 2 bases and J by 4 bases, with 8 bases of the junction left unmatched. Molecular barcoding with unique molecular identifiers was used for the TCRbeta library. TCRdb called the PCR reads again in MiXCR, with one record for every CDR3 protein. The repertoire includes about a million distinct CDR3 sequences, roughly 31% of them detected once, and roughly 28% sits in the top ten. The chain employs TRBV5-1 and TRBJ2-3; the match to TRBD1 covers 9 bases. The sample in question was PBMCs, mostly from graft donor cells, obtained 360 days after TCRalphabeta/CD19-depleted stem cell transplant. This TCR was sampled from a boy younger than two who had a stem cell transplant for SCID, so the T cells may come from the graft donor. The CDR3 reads CASSLADRGLSDTQYF. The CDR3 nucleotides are TGCGCCAGCAGCTTAGCGGACAGGGGATTGTCAGATACGCAGTATTTT. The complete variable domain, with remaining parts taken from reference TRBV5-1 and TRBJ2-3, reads KAGVTQTPRYLIKTRGQQVTLSCSPISGHRSVSWYQQTPGQGLQFLFEYFSETQRNKGNFPGRFSGRQFSNSRSEMNVSTLELGDSALYLCASSLADRGLSDTQYFGPGTRLTVL.